Listed here are 12 T cell receptor beta chains from one sample, sequenced in a study of Graves' ophthalmopathy and Graves' hyperthyroidism. The TCR beta CDR3 regions underwent amplification from RNA transcripts. The first round was an RT-PCR with HTBI primers, and the second round was a multiplex PCR. TCRdb reprocessed the multiplex PCR reads with MiXCR, giving one entry per CDR3 protein. This table holds over 650,000 distinct CDR3 sequences, under 50% found once. The sample comprised peripheral blood. The receptor set was obtained from an adult man with Graves' ophthalmopathy.

V is TRBV7-9 and J is TRBJ2-7; TRBD1 aligns across 9 bases. Germline V gene lookup returns CDR1 SEHNR and CDR2 FQNEAQ (reference sequence). V dropped 5 bases and J dropped 4; count of bases not matched to a gene: 9. This CDR3 has 15 residues. CDR3 DNA sequence: TGTGCCAGCAGCAGAACAGGGGGCATAAGTTACGAGCAGTACTTC. This codes for CASSRTGGISYEQYF.

This chain connects TRBV30 to TRBJ1-5, with unresolved D. CDR1 GTSNPN and CDR2 SVGIG come from the germline V gene (reference sequence). This CDR3 contains 13 residues. V lost 1 base and J lost 5, with 9 bases in between. CDR3 DNA: TGTGCCTGGAGTGCTTATGAAGATCAGCCCCAGCATTTT. Translated, it gives CAWSAYEDQPQHF.

This chain links TRBV4-3 with TRBJ2-5; TRBD1 is a possible D gene (6 bases). CDR3 length: 15 residues. Germline CDR1 is LGHNA and CDR2 is YSLEER. Trimming stripped 4 bases from V and 0 bases from J, with 12 bases between. This CDR3 reads CASSPRGLYQETQYF. Here the CDR3 DNA reads TGCGCCAGCAGCCCCAGGGGCTTGTACCAAGAGACCCAGTACTTC.

The chain recombines TRBV14 with TRBJ1-1, with D unresolved. In germline, CDR1 is SGHDN, CDR2 FVKESK. The CDR3 runs to 13 residues. The V end was cut by 4 bases, the J end by 4 bases, with 10 bases between. The CDR3 nucleotides read TGTGCCAGCAGCCCCGTCGCTCCCACTGAAGCTTTCTTT. Its translation: CASSPVAPTEAFF. The variable domain in full, completed from reference TRBV14 and TRBJ1-1, reads EAGVTQFPSHSVIEKGQTVTLRCDPISGHDNLYWYRRVMGKEIKFLLHFVKESKQDESGMPNNRFLAERTGGTYSTLKVQPAELEDSGVYFCASSPVAPTEAFFGQGTRLTVV.

This clonotype has ten or more counts. The chain joins TRBV7-9 to TRBJ1-2, with D unclear. The CDR3 runs to 12 residues. In germline, CDR1 is SEHNR, CDR2 FQNEAQ (reference sequence). The V and J ends lost 3 bases and 5 bases respectively, with 7 bases between them. CDR3: CASSLDAYGYTF. CDR3 in DNA: TGTGCCAGCAGCTTGGACGCATATGGCTACACCTTC. Using reference TRBV7-9 and TRBJ1-2 for the parts outside the CDR3, the full variable domain is DTGVSQNPRHKITKRGQNVTFRCDPISEHNRLYWYRQTLGQGPEFLTYFQNEAQLEKSRLLSDRFSAERPKGSFSTLEIQRTEQGDSAMYLCASSLDAYGYTFGSGTRLTVV.

Turning to this clonotype: This may be a read error, as it is one base from a much larger clone. The conserved phenylalanine or tryptophan normally closing the CDR3 is absent here, so this likely arose from a read error. The chain uses TRBV7-2 and TRBJ2-7; D gene unclear. The CDR3 spans 12 residues. From germline, CDR1 is SGHTA and CDR2 FQGNSA. Trimming took off 3 bases at V and 6 bases at J, with 9 bases between the two ends. The CDR3 DNA is TGTGCCAGCAGCTTGATGGAAGCCGAGCAGTACTCC. Translation: CASSLMEAEQYS.

This clonotype was detected only a few times. The junction departs from germline at one end; a sequencing error may be responsible. The V and J genes are TRBV10-3 and TRBJ1-2, with a weak D call TRBD1 (5 bases). Germline V lookup: CDR1 ENHRY, CDR2 SYGVKD. This CDR3 has 16 residues. CDR3 sequence (DNA): TGTGCCAGCAGTTACTCGGTCGGGGCGGCATTTAATGGCTACACCTTC. This codes for CASSYSVGAAFNGYTF.

This clonotype was detected ten times or more. This chain uses TRBV15 with TRBJ2-2; tentatively, D is TRBD1 (6 bases). V lost 3 bases, J lost 3 bases, and 17 bases lay in between. Per germline, CDR1 LNHNV and CDR2 YYDKDF (reference sequence). The CDR3 contains 17 residues. CDR3 sequence: CATSSTGSNSHTGELFF. The CDR3 region has the DNA TGTGCCACCAGCAGTACAGGGTCAAACTCTCACACCGGGGAGCTGTTTTTT.

There are many counts of this clonotype. V and J are TRBV7-8 and TRBJ2-2; D is ambiguous. Germline CDR1 is SGHVS and CDR2 is FQNEAQ. The CDR3 is 14 residues long. Deletions cut 5 bases from V and 6 bases from J, with 13 bases between. CDR3 region: CASSPNAQPGELFF. The CDR3 DNA reads as TGTGCCAGCAGCCCTAACGCGCAGCCCGGGGAGCTGTTTTTT.

This clonotype was seen at least ten times. The chain uses TRBV11-2 and TRBJ1-2; 10 positions agree with TRBD1. CDR3 length: 13 amino acids. After removal of 5 bases from V and 7 bases from J, the junction contained 4 bases not matched to a gene. Germline V gene sequence: CDR1 SGHAT, CDR2 FQNNGV. The CDR3 region has the DNA TGTGCCAGCAGCACAGGGACAGGGGCTGGCTACACCTTC. Translated, it gives CASSTGTGAGYTF.

This clonotype was detected ten times or more. The rearrangement uses TRBV29-1 and TRBJ2-7; 7 bases agree with TRBD1. This CDR3 is built from 13 residues. V lost 5 bases, J lost 2 bases, and 6 bases stayed unmatched. Germline CDR1 and CDR2: SQVTM and ANQGSEA. CDR3 sequence reads: CSVSPQGTYEQYF. The CDR3 coding sequence is TGCAGCGTTTCACCACAGGGGACCTACGAGCAGTACTTC.

This clonotype was recorded many times. The rearrangement joins TRBV10-3 to TRBJ2-2; D assignment may be TRBD1 or TRBD2 (6 bases each). Trimming left V 6 bases short and J 7 bases short, with 12 bases between. The CDR3 is 13 residues long. In germline, CDR1 is ENHRY, CDR2 SYGVKD. The CDR3 DNA reads as TGTGCCATCAGGGGGGCGGGAAACGGGGAGCTGTTTTTT. Its translation is CAIRGAGNGELFF.